Shown below are 17 T cell receptor delta chains from a single sample sequenced in a study of gamma-delta chains in newborns, infants, children. TCRdb fed the reads into CATT to redo clone calling. The sample carries approximately 4,900 delta-chain clones, roughly 3.5% recorded once. The sequenced sample consisted of blood. These receptors originate from a child who was a newborn, infant or young child, either healthy, febrile or measles-vaccinated (not recorded which).

This clone appeared a few times. TCRdb shows a much larger clone's protein in place of this DNA's translation, and the two differ at residue 9, likely through a read error; the protein shown is translated from the DNA. The genes are TRDV1 and TRDJ1, with 11 bases fitting TRDD3. Germline CDR1 TSWWSYY, CDR2 QGS. The CDR3 has 20 residues. Trimming at V came to 2 bases and at J to 9 bases, leaving 23 bases not matched to a gene. The DNA for the CDR3 is TGTGCTCTTGGGGAAACGAAATACTCCCTTCCTATGGGGGATACGCGCGAACTCATCTTT. Translation: CALGETKYSLPMGDTRELIF.

This clone turned up a few times. With a much larger clone just one base away, this may be a read error. Other DNA sequences within the sample encode an identical CDR3. This CDR3 reads CALATGGPLTAQLFF. CDR3 coding DNA: TGTGCTCTTGCTACTGGGGGGCCCCTGACAGCGCAACTCTTCTTT. The chain has TRDV1 and TRDJ2; 8 bases agree with TRDD3. The CDR3 sequence is 15 residues long. Germline lookup yields CDR1 TSWWSYY and CDR2 QGS.

By share, this clone counts as medium-sized. The gene calls are TRDV1 and TRDJ1; the D is unclear. From germline, CDR1 is TSWWSYY and CDR2 QGS. With 5 bases removed from V and 3 bases from J, the gap between germline ends came to 7 bases. The CDR3 totals 12 residues. DNA of the CDR3: TGTGCTCTTGGGCAGGCTCCCGATAAACTCATCTTT. As protein: CALGQAPDKLIF.

Comments on this clone: This clone may be a read error of a much larger clone one base away. The chain links TRDV1 to TRDJ1; TRDD3 matches 8 bases. Germline lookup yields CDR1 TSWWSYY and CDR2 QGS. The CDR3 extends over 21 amino acids. Here the CDR3 DNA reads TGTGCTCCTGGGGAACAGGTCCTCCTACATACTGGGGGGAGGTACACCGATAAACTCATCTTT. This encodes CAPGEQVLLHTGGRYTDKLIF.

Of note for this clone: A far larger clone is only one base removed, so a read error is likely. V gene TRDV1 combines with J gene TRDJ1; 7 nucleotides match TRDD3. Germline V lookup: CDR1 TSWWSYY, CDR2 QGS. The CDR3 covers 23 residues. CDR3 sequence reads: CAPGELGVYAGGPEVVYTDKLIF. CDR3 coding DNA: TGTGCTCCTGGGGAACTAGGGGTGTATGCTGGGGGTCCAGAGGTCGTGTACACCGATAAACTCATCTTT.

In its sample, this clone was seen a few times. The amino acid sequence in TCRdb belongs to a much larger clone and departs from this DNA's translation at residue 9, likely a sequencing read error; the sequence shown is translated from the DNA. J is TRDJ3 and V is TRDV2; 9 bases match TRDD3. Germline V gives CDR1 GEAIGNYY, CDR2 EKD. The V segment lost 0 bases and the J segment 0 bases; nucleotides outside the gene matches: 5. This CDR3 has 19 amino acids. The CDR3, as DNA: TGTGCCTGTGACACCGGGGATACGGGGAGCTCCTGGGACACCCGACAGATGTTTTTC. Its translation is CACDTGDTGSSWDTRQMFF.

This clone was observed a few times. This DNA translates differently at residue 14 from the TCRdb protein, which is that of a much larger clone; a read error is likely, and the protein shown is the DNA's own translation. The gene calls are TRDV1 and TRDJ1, with a tentative D call TRDD3 (5 bases). This CDR3 has 16 residues. The germline V gene encodes CDR1 TSWWSYY and CDR2 QGS. CDR3 nucleotides: TGTGCTCTTGGGAAGGGGTACGCTGGGTACACCGATAAACCCATCTTT. Its protein product is CALGKGYAGYTDKPIF.

The sample holds a few counts of this clone. A read error may produce the germline difference seen at one junction end. The J gene is TRDJ1, the V gene TRDV1, with TRDD3 matching 8 bases. CDR1 and CDR2 (germline): TSWWSYY, QGS. The CDR3 consists of 20 residues. CDR3 DNA: TGTGCTCTTGGGGGACCAGGGGCTACGGCGGCTTGGGGATACACCGACAAACTCATCTTT. The encoded protein is CALGGPGATAAWGYTDKLIF.

On this clone: TCRdb lists the protein of a much larger clone for this DNA, which differs at residue 18, so this is likely a read error; the protein given here is translated from the DNA itself. This chain uses TRDV1 with TRDJ1; 12 bases are shared with TRDD3. The CDR3 runs to 19 residues. The V gene's germline CDR1 is TSWWSYY and CDR2 QGS. CDR3 region: CALGERDWGILGYTDKLTF. The CDR3 nucleotides are TGTGCTCTTGGGGAACGGGACTGGGGGATACTAGGGTACACCGATAAACTCACCTTT.

As concerns this clone: A much larger clone lies one base from this, so it may be a read error. Other DNA sequences in this sample translate to the same CDR3. V is TRDV3 and J is TRDJ1, with unresolved D. This CDR3 region has 18 residues. V shed 4 bases and J shed 2 bases, with 29 bases lying between them. The germline CDR1 and CDR2 sequences are TVYSNPD and GDNSRS (reference sequence). In DNA form, the CDR3 reads TGTGCCTCCACTACTCAAGCACCCTTTAGAAAAGGTACCGATAAACTCATCTTT. It is translated as CASTTQAPFRKGTDKLIF.

This clone has just a few counts. This may be a read error: a much more frequent sequence differs by one nucleotide. V usage is TRDV2 and J usage is TRDJ3; 7 bases fit TRDD3. CDR1 and CDR2 from the germline V gene are GEAIGNYY and EKD. The CDR3 is 21 amino acids. Trimming cost V 3 bases and J 3 bases; bases outside gene matches: 19. This chain's CDR3 is CACDGLSGGLMYDWDTRQMFF. CDR3 coding DNA: TGTGCCTGTGACGGACTTTCTGGGGGGCTCATGTACGACTGGGACACCCGACAGATGTTTTTC.

Of note for this clone: TCRdb records a much larger clone's protein for this DNA, with a difference at residue 3 that likely arises from a read error; the protein given is the translation of the DNA. V gene TRDV1 combines with J gene TRDJ1; 12 nucleotides match TRDD3. From germline, CDR1 is TSWWSYY and CDR2 QGS. CDR3 length equals 19 residues. For the CDR3, the DNA is TGTGCTCCTGGGGAACTAAAGGTCTGGGGGATACGCGGGACCGATAAACTCATCTTT. It yields the protein CAPGELKVWGIRGTDKLIF.

In its sample, this clone is medium-sized. This sequence joins TRDV1 and TRDJ1; TRDD3 is a possible D gene (6 bases). With 2 bases removed from V and 0 bases from J, the gap between germline ends came to 22 bases. This CDR3 comprises 19 residues. The germline V gene has CDR1 TSWWSYY and CDR2 QGS. The CDR3 sequence: CALGEEGPGGETYTDKLIF. CDR3 nucleotides: TGTGCTCTTGGGGAAGAAGGTCCCGGGGGAGAAACTTACACCGATAAACTCATCTTT.

Worth noting for this clone: The TCRdb protein comes from a much larger clone and disagrees with this DNA's translation at residue 7, likely due to a read error; the protein given here is derived from the DNA. V gene TRDV1 combines with J gene TRDJ1; 9 positions match TRDD3. Trimming at V came to 0 bases and at J to 3 bases, leaving 5 bases not matched to a gene. CDR3 length: 16 amino acids. In germline, CDR1 is TSWWSYY, CDR2 QGS. The DNA for the CDR3 is TGTGCTCTTGGGGAACTCGACCGGGGGATACCCGATAAACTCATCTTT. The encoded protein is CALGELDRGIPDKLIF.

As for this clone: This DNA's translation and the protein TCRdb lists, from a much larger clone, do not match at residue 5, likely due to a read error; the protein shown is translated from the DNA. The rearrangement joins TRDV1 to TRDJ1, with TRDD3 identical over 12 bases. The germline gives CDR1 TSWWSYY, CDR2 QGS. The J segment lost 2 bases and the V segment lost 4 bases, leaving 14 bases of the junction unmatched. This CDR3 has 19 residues. CDR3 DNA: TGTGCTCTTGGGGGACTAAAGGTCTGGGGGATACGCGGGACCGATAAACTCATCTTT. Translating gives CALGGLKVWGIRGTDKLIF.

Note on this clone: This likely traces to a read error, being one base from a far larger clone. Additional DNA sequences in this sample encode the identical CDR3. V is TRDV1 and J is TRDJ3; D unclear. V was shortened by 0 bases and J by 4 bases, with 13 bases between the two germline ends. The CDR3 contains 18 residues. Germline lookup yields CDR1 TSWWSYY and CDR2 QGS. The CDR3 here is CALGELGPGPWDTRQMFF. The CDR3 nucleotides read TGTGCTCTTGGGGAACTTGGCCCAGGGCCGTGGGACACCCGACAGATGTTTTTC.

Comments on this clone: The protein TCRdb lists belongs to a much larger clone and differs from this DNA's translation at residue 5, which points to a read error; the protein shown is made from the DNA. The chain combines TRDV1 with TRDJ1, with 7 bases that match TRDD3. V lost 5 bases, J lost 0 bases, and 12 bases stayed unmatched. Germline CDR1 is TSWWSYY and CDR2 is QGS. The CDR3 contains 17 residues. Here the CDR3 DNA reads TGTGCTCTTGGGAAACGTCGGAGGGGGATCTACACCGATAAACTCATCTTT. Translating it yields CALGKRRRGIYTDKLIF.